This record looks at one TCR beta chain sequence and its context. Its antigen is as yet unknown. The data were obtained in a study of cytomegalovirus exposure and HLA in healthy donors. Overall study findings and caveats: Later analysis indicated greater clonal expansion among HLA-associated TCR beta chains than among equally common other chains.

PCR amplification relied on 60 Vbeta primers (plus 13 Jbeta primers). Generated by immunoSEQ multiplex PCR, the TCRdb table keeps only in-frame clones and is missing some. The repertoire holds roughly 100,000 clones, with 60% to 80% as singletons. The CDR3 has 14 residues. Trimming took 6 bases from V and 4 from J; bases not matched to a gene: 6. From germline, CDR1 is KGHSH and CDR2 LQKENI. The source of this sequence is a man aged 50-59 years in good health and CMV-seropositive. Sequencing input: PBMCs. The V gene is TRBV18, the J gene TRBJ1-5; 7 bases map to TRBD1. The CDR3 DNA sequence: TGTGCCAGCTCCGGGACAGAGAATAATCAGCCCCAGCATTTT. It specifies CASSGTENNQPQHF.